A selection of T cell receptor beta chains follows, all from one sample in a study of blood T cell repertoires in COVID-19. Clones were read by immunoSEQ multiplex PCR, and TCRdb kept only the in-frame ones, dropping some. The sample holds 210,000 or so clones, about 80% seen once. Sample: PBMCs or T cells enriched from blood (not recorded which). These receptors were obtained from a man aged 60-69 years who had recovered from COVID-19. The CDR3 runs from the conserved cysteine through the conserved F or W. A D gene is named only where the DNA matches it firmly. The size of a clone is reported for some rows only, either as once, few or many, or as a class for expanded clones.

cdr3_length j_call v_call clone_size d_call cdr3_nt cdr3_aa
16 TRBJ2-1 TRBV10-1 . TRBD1 TGCGCCAGCAGTGAGACCCGGGACAGGGATTACAATGAGCAGTTCTTC CASSETRDRDYNEQFF
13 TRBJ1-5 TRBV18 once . TGTGCCAGCACAGGACAGCCTAATCAGCCCCAGCATTTT CASTGQPNQPQHF
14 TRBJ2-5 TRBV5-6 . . TGTGCCAGCAGCATCGTCGGGGGACCCGAGACCCAGTACTTC CASSIVGGPETQYF
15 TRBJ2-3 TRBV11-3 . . TGTGCCAGCAGCTTACGTCAGACCGGAGAGGATACGCAGTATTTT CASSLRQTGEDTQYF
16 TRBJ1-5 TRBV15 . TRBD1 TGTGCCACCAGCAGAGATACAGGGGTGTCCGGTCAGCCCCAGCATTTT CATSRDTGVSGQPQHF
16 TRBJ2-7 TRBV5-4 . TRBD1 TGTGCCAGCAGCCCGCCCCCCGGGACAGGGGCCGACGAGCAGTACTTC CASSPPPGTGADEQYF
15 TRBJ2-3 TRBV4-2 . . TGTGCCAGTCGCGGCGGAATTACTAGCACAGATACGCAGTATTTT CASRGGITSTDTQYF
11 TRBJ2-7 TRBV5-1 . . TGCGCCAGCAGCTGGGAGTACGAGCAGTACTTC CASSWEYEQYF
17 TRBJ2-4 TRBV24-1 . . TGTGCCACCAGTGATTCGGGACAACAAACAGCCAAAAACATTCAGTACTTC CATSDSGQQTAKNIQYF
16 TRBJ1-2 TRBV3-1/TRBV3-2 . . TGTGCCAGCAGCCCCCGGGACTTCGGCAGTAACTATGGCTACACCTTC CASSPRDFGSNYGYTF
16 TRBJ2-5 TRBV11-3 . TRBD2 TGTGCCAGCAGCCAACAAGTTTCGGGGGGGAGGGAGACCCAGTACTTC CASSQQVSGGRETQYF
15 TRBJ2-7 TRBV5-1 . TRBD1 TGCGCCAGCAGCTCGATCCGGGACAGGGGTGGGGAGCAGTACTTC CASSSIRDRGGEQYF
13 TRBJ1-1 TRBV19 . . TGTGCCAGTAGTACGACCCGGGACACTGAAGCTTTCTTT CASSTTRDTEAFF
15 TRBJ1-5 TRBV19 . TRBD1 TGTGCCAGTAGTATGGACAGGGGTCTCAATCAGCCCCAGCATTTT CASSMDRGLNQPQHF
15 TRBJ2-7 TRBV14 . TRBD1 TGTGCCAGCAGCCAAATAAAAAAGGGACAGGCTAAGCAGTACTTC CASSQIKKGQAKQYF
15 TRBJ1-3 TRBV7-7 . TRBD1 TGTGCTAGCAGCATTGGACAGGGGACTGGAAACACCATATATTTT CASSIGQGTGNTIYF
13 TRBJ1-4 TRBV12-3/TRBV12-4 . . TGTGCCAGCAGTTTGACAGGAGGCGAAAAACTGTTTTTT CASSLTGGEKLFF
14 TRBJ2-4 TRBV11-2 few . TGTGCCAGCAGCCTAAGACCCCTCGGGGACATTCAGTACTTC CASSLRPLGDIQYF
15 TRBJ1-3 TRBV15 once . TGTGCCACCAGCAGGGACAGAGACTCTGGAAACACCATATATTTT CATSRDRDSGNTIYF
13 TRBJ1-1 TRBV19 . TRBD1 TGTGCCAGTACGACAGGGGTTATTTCGGAGGCTTTCTTT CASTTGVISEAFF
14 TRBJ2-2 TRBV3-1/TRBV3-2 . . TGTGCCAGCAGCCAAGCTTACACCACCGGGGAGCTGTTTTTT CASSQAYTTGELFF
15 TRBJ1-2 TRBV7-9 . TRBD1 TGTGCCAGCAGCGGAGGATCCGGACAGGGGTATGGCTACACCTTC CASSGGSGQGYGYTF
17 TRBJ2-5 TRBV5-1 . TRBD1 TGCGCCAGCAGCTTGGCCTTTGGGACAGACCTTCAAGAGACCCAGTACTTC CASSLAFGTDLQETQYF
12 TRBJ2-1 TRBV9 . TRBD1 TGTGCCAGCAGCAACAGGGGCAATGAGCAGTTCTTC CASSNRGNEQFF
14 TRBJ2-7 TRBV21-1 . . TGTGCCAGCAGCCCCCGGACAGTCTCCTACGAGCAGTACTTC CASSPRTVSYEQYF
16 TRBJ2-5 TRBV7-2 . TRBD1 TGTGCCAGCAGCTTAGTGGGGACAGGGGGCGCTGAGACCCAGTACTTC CASSLVGTGGAETQYF
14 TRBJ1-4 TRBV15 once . TGTGCCACCACCCCCCAGGGTGTTAATGAAAAACTGTTTTTT CATTPQGVNEKLFF
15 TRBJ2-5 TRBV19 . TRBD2 TGTGCCAGCCGACCGGGCGGGACTAAGAAAGAGACCCAGTACTTC CASRPGGTKKETQYF
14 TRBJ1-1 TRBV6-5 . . TGTGCCAGCAGGCCTTCAGGGGTTATAACTGAAGCTTTCTTT CASRPSGVITEAFF
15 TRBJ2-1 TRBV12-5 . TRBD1 TGTGCTAGTGGTCCAACAGGGGGCGTCCCCAATGAGCAGTTCTTC CASGPTGGVPNEQFF
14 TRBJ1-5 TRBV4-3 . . TGCGCCAGCAGCCAAGATCGGGGAGAGCAGCCCCAGCATTTT CASSQDRGEQPQHF
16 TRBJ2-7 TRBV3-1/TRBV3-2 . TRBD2 TGTGCCAGCAGCCGGGGACTAGCGGGGGGGCCCCACGAGCAGTACTTC CASSRGLAGGPHEQYF
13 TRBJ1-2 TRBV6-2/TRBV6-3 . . TGTGCCAGCAGCCAAATTTGGGCCGGTGGCTACACCTTC CASSQIWAGGYTF
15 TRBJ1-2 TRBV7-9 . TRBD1 TGTGCCAGCAGCTTAGGGACGGACAGGGGGTATGGCTACACCTTC CASSLGTDRGYGYTF
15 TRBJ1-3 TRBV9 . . TGTGCCAGCAGCGTAGGAACAATCTTCGGAAACACCATATATTTT CASSVGTIFGNTIYF
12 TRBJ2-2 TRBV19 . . TGTGCCAGTAGTCCTCGACAAGGAGAGCTGTTTTTT CASSPRQGELFF
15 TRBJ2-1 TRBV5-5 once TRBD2 TGTGCCAGCAGCTGGGTAGCGGGGGGCTACAATGAGCAGTTCTTC CASSWVAGGYNEQFF
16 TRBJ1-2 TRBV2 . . TGTGCCAGCCTAATAAAACCGGGACAAACTAACTATGGCTACACCTTC CASLIKPGQTNYGYTF
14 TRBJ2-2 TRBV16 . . TGTGCCAGCAGCCCCAACAGCCCTACCGGGGAGCTGTTTTTT CASSPNSPTGELFF
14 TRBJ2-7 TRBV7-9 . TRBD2 TGTGCCAGCAGTCTAGCGGGGGGTCCCTACGAGCAGTACTTC CASSLAGGPYEQYF
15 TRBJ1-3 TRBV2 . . TGTGCCAGCAGTGAACAAGCCGGGGCTGGAAACACCATATATTTT CASSEQAGAGNTIYF
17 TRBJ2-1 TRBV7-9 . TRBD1 TGTGCCAGCAGCGATACGGGGCCGGGACAGCTATACAATGAGCAGTTCTTC CASSDTGPGQLYNEQFF
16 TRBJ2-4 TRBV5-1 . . TGCGCCAGCAGCTTGGCCGCCACCGGGGTCAAAAACATTCAGTACTTC CASSLAATGVKNIQYF
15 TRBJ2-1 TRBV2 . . TGTGCCAGCACCTTACTAGTTACTTTGTCCAATGAGCAGTTCTTC CASTLLVTLSNEQFF
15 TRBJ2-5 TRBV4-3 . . TGCGCCAGCAGCCAGGGGCATTGGTCACAAGAGACCCAGTACTTC CASSQGHWSQETQYF
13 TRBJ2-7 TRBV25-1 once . TGTGCCAGCAGTGCTGGCAGTCCCTACGAGCAGTACTTC CASSAGSPYEQYF
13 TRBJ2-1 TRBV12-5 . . TGTGCTAGTGGTTTGGCCAGGGGCAATGAGCAGTTCTTC CASGLARGNEQFF
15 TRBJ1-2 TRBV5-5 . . TGTGCCAGCAGTTCTGCCGGGGACTCTAACTATGGCTACACCTTC CASSSAGDSNYGYTF
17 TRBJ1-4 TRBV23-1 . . TGCGCCAGCAGTCAATCGTGTTTCAGGCGACAGCCAGAAAAACTGTTTTTT CASSQSCFRRQPEKLFF
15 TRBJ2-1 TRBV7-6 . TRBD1 TGTGCCAGCAGCGCCTACAGGGGGCCCTACAATGAGCAGTTCTTC CASSAYRGPYNEQFF
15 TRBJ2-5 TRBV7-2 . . TGTGCCAGCAGCTTTAGGTCAGGACGCGGGGAGACCCAGTACTTC CASSFRSGRGETQYF
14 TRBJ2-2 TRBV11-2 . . TGTGCCAGCAGCTTAGTTCGGGGGATCGGGGAGCTGTTTTTT CASSLVRGIGELFF
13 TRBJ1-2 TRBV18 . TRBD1 TGTGCCAGCTCACCGGGACAGGACTATGGCTACACCTTC CASSPGQDYGYTF
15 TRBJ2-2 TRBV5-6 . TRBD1 TGTGCCAGCAGCTTGGCGACAGGGTGGGGCGGGGAGCTGTTTTTT CASSLATGWGGELFF
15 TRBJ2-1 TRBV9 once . TGTGCCAGCAACAGGGAGACTACCTCCTACAATGAGCAGTTCTTC CASNRETTSYNEQFF
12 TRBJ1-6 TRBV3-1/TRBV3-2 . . TGTGCCAGCAGCCAACGGGATTCACCCCTCCACTTT CASSQRDSPLHF
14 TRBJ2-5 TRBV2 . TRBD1 TGTGCCAGCAGTGAAACAGGGGGCAGGGAGACCCAGTACTTC CASSETGGRETQYF
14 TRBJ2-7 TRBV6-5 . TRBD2 TGTGCCAGCAGTTCGTGGACTAGATCCTACGAGCAGTACTTC CASSSWTRSYEQYF
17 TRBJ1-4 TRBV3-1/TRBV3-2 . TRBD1 TGTGCCAGCAGCCAATTTCTCCTAACAGGGGCAGGCGAAAAACTGTTTTTT CASSQFLLTGAGEKLFF